These 18 T cell receptor beta chains were all obtained from the same sample, sequenced in a study of tumor-infiltrating lymphocytes in localized non-small cell lung cancer. TCRdb's copy holds only in-frame clones and misses some; the assay was immunoSEQ multiplex PCR. The sample records thousands of clones, about four fifths being singletons. The sample taken for sequencing was lung tumor tissue. These receptors were taken from a human donor with non-small cell lung cancer.

Here the CDR3 reads CASSPSRDRYNEQFF. The CDR3 bases are TGCGCCAGCAGCCCGTCCCGGGACAGGTACAATGAGCAGTTCTTC. The chain is built from TRBV4-1 and TRBJ2-1; 8 bases line up with TRBD1. Germline V gives CDR1 MGHRA, CDR2 YSYEKL. The CDR3 totals 15 residues. J gave up 4 bases and V 4 bases, and 6 bases lay outside the gene matches.

The rearrangement links TRBV11-2 to TRBJ2-5, with TRBD2 matching over 8 bases. Trimming took 3 bases from V and 4 from J; bases not matched to a gene: 10. The CDR3 consists of 16 residues. CDR1 SGHAT and CDR2 FQNNGV come from the germline V gene. The CDR3 is CASSFYGLALVETQYF. CDR3 coding DNA: TGTGCCAGCAGCTTCTACGGACTAGCTCTGGTAGAGACCCAGTACTTC.

This clone was counted a single time. V gene TRBV18 combines with J gene TRBJ1-3, with D possibly TRBD1 on 5 matching bases. The V gene's germline CDR1 is KGHSH and CDR2 LQKENI. The CDR3 is made up of 14 amino acids. V dropped 3 bases and J dropped 4 bases, with 10 bases sitting between them. CDR3 protein: CASSPGRAGNTIYF. The CDR3 coding sequence is TGTGCCAGCTCACCCGGCAGGGCCGGAAACACCATATATTTT.

In this sample, this clone turned up a few times. This chain connects TRBV19 to TRBJ2-7, with 7 bases aligning to TRBD1. Per germline, CDR1 LNHDA and CDR2 SQIVND (reference sequence). V shed 6 bases and J 3 bases; nucleotides not matched to a gene: 5. The CDR3 consists of 13 residues. The CDR3 loop is CASRPGGSYEQYF. CDR3 coding DNA: TGTGCCAGTAGGCCAGGGGGTAGCTACGAGCAGTACTTC.

Comments on this clone: Its ends do not fully match the called genes, so a read error is possible. CDR3 protein: CASSQDYRGGTLHF. The CDR3, as DNA: TGTGCCAGCAGCCAAGATTATCGGGGTGGGACATTGCATTTT. The V call is TRBV14, the J call TRBJ1-3; D possibly corresponds to TRBD1 (6 bases). This CDR3 has 14 amino acids. CDR1 and CDR2 (germline): SGHDN, FVKESK.

This clone turned up a few times. The chain joins TRBV6-5 to TRBJ2-1; D unresolved. The CDR3 length is 14 residues. Trimming pared 2 bases from V and 8 bases from J, leaving 13 bases between. Looked up from germline, CDR1 is MNHEY and CDR2 is SVGAGI. The CDR3 region is CASSYVDAADEQFF. The DNA for the CDR3 is TGTGCCAGCAGTTACGTGGATGCGGCGGATGAGCAGTTCTTC.

V is TRBV18 and J is TRBJ2-3, with D unresolved. Germline CDR1 and CDR2: KGHSH and LQKENI. Deletions cut 0 bases from V and 0 bases from J, with 1 base between. This CDR3 has 13 amino acids. This CDR3 reads CASSPPSTDTQYF. DNA of the CDR3: TGTGCCAGCTCACCACCGAGCACAGATACGCAGTATTTT.

This clone qualifies as large. V and J are TRBV21-1 and TRBJ2-2; the table assigns TRBD2, which was not confirmed against the DNA. TRBV21-1 is a documented pseudogene. This CDR3 comprises 14 residues. The chain's CDR3 is CAGKRGGLTGELFF. For the CDR3, the DNA is TGTGCCGGGAAGCGGGGGGGCTTAACCGGGGAGCTGTTTTTT.

The genes are TRBV18 and TRBJ2-7; D ambiguous. The CDR3 extends over 14 amino acids. Germline V lookup: CDR1 KGHSH, CDR2 LQKENI. The V and J ends lost 3 bases and 5 bases respectively, with 14 bases between them. CDR3 region: CASSPAQRGNEQYF. CDR3 nucleotide sequence: TGTGCCAGCTCACCCGCCCAGCGTGGGAACGAGCAGTACTTC.

The V call is TRBV19, the J call TRBJ2-3, with D possibly being TRBD2 (7 bases). The V end was cut by 5 bases, the J end by 9 bases, with 12 bases between. The germline V gene encodes CDR1 LNHDA and CDR2 SQIVND (reference sequence). This CDR3 has 12 amino acids. The CDR3 loop is CASSYREGTQYF. CDR3 nucleotides: TGTGCCAGTAGTTACAGGGAGGGGACGCAGTATTTT.

This clone is a singleton in its sample. One junction end disagrees with the germline gene, perhaps due to a read error. V and J are TRBV7-7 and TRBJ2-7; D may correspond to TRBD1 or TRBD2 (6 bases each). The CDR3 totals 13 residues. Germline V gene data show CDR1 as SSHAT and CDR2 as FNYEAQ (reference sequence). The CDR3, as DNA: TGTGCTAGCAGCCGGGGGCACAGCTACGAGCAGTACTTC. Encoded protein: CASSRGHSYEQYF.

This sequence joins TRBV9 and TRBJ2-5; D possibly corresponds to TRBD2 (7 bases). V lost 5 bases to trimming and J lost 4 bases, with 18 bases between them. The CDR3 runs 15 residues. CDR1 and CDR2 from the germline V gene are SGDLS and YYNGEE. The DNA for the CDR3 is TGTGCCAGCAGTGCTGGGGGGGGCTTAAGAGAGACCCAGTACTTC. It codes for CASSAGGGLRETQYF.

The chain has TRBV9 and TRBJ2-1; 13 bases are shared with TRBD2. V lost 4 bases to trimming and J lost 7 bases; unmatched junction nucleotides: 8. The CDR3 runs 16 residues. Germline V gene data show CDR1 as SGDLS and CDR2 as YYNGEE. In DNA form, the CDR3 reads TGTGCCAGCAGCCCTCCACTAGCGGGGGGGAAGAATGAGCAGTTCTTC. Translating gives CASSPPLAGGKNEQFF.

The chain uses TRBV30 and TRBJ1-1; a possible D gene is TRBD1 (5 bases). The V and J ends lost 2 bases and 4 bases respectively, with 8 bases between them. CDR3 length: 12 residues. Germline V CDR1 and CDR2: GTSNPN, SVGIG (reference sequence). The CDR3 DNA reads TGTGCCTGGAGTCAGGGTAGCACTGAAGCTTTCTTT. Its protein product is CAWSQGSTEAFF.

The CDR3 region is CASSLDRAATEAFF. The CDR3 DNA reads TGTGCCAGCAGCTTAGACAGGGCGGCGACTGAAGCTTTCTTT. The chain employs TRBV11-1 and TRBJ1-1; tentatively, D is TRBD1 (6 bases). This CDR3 is built from 14 residues. V lost 1 base, J lost 5 bases, and 11 bases lay in between. Germline CDR1 SGHAT, CDR2 FQDESV (reference sequence).

The chain joins TRBV10-3 to TRBJ2-7; D is tentatively TRBD1 or TRBD2 (5 bases each). The ends were cut back, 0 bases at V and 6 bases at J, with 12 bases in the middle. The CDR3 contains 14 residues. CDR1 and CDR2 from the germline V gene are ENHRY and SYGVKD. In DNA, the CDR3 is TGTGCCATCAGTGAGTCGGGGACGATAGGCGAGCAGTACTTC. This gives the protein CAISESGTIGEQYF.

V gene TRBV5-4 combines with J gene TRBJ1-2; D uncertain. This CDR3 contains 15 residues. Germline lookup yields CDR1 SGHNT and CDR2 YYREEE (reference sequence). V gave up 0 bases and J gave up 5 bases, with 14 bases separating them. The CDR3 coding sequence is TGTGCCAGCAGCTTGGACTACGGTGTTCGGTATGGCTACACCTTC. It specifies CASSLDYGVRYGYTF.

The chain has TRBV9 and TRBJ2-5; 10 nucleotides align to TRBD1. The CDR3 is 16 residues long. With 4 bases clipped from V and 2 bases from J, the junction kept 8 bases outside the gene matches. Germline V gene data show CDR1 as SGDLS and CDR2 as YYNGEE. CDR3: CASSPRDRGGQETQYF. CDR3 coding DNA: TGTGCCAGCAGCCCCCGGGACAGGGGAGGGCAAGAGACCCAGTACTTC.